This T cell receptor beta chain was sequenced during a study of blood T cells in healthy people across ages. General observations from the study: In long-lived donors, naive CD4+ cell counts and diversity exceeded those of aged donors.

This clonotype was counted at least ten times. Its antigen remains unknown. Using a J-beta primer mix together with a sample-barcoded 5' primer, a second PCR was run for roughly 6 to 12 cycles. Each cDNA molecule, via a template-switch adaptor with 12 random nucleotides, was tagged. TCRdb called the 5' RACE reads again in MiXCR, with one record for every CDR3 protein. The sample has about 650,000 distinct CDR3 sequences, about 30% seen once. Peripheral blood, roughly 9.3 milliliters per donor, was collected. Extracted total RNA amounted to at least 5.5 micrograms for each sample. V lost 5 bases to trimming and J lost 1 base; unmatched junction nucleotides: 10. Germline CDR1 and CDR2: SEHNR and FQNEAQ (reference sequence). The CDR3 consists of 18 residues.

The sequence was collected from an elderly woman in good health. The chain carries TRBV7-9 and TRBJ2-6, with 8 positions matching TRBD2. Source material: blood. CDR3 DNA sequence: TGTGCCAGCAGCGCAAGCGGGGGCGGATTATCTGGGGCCAACGTCCTGACTTTC. This translates into CASSASGGGLSGANVLTF. The full variable domain, its missing parts supplied by reference TRBV7-9 and TRBJ2-6, is DTGVSQNPRHKITKRGQNVTFRCDPISEHNRLYWYRQTLGQGPEFLTYFQNEAQLEKSRLLSDRFSAERPKGSFSTLEIQRTEQGDSAMYLCASSASGGGLSGANVLTFGAGSRLTVL.